One and the same sample provided the 24 T cell receptor beta chains below, sequenced in a study of T cells expressing NK-cell markers. TCRdb reprocessed the 5' RACE reads; each CDR3 protein has one entry and no DNA is given. In total, the table holds roughly 420,000 distinct CDR3 sequences. Source material: blood T cells: a sorted CD56 or NKG2C T cell subset, CD4+ or CD8+ T cells, or bulk PBMC T cells (not recorded which). The receptors come from a woman aged 18 to 75 in good health.

J is TRBJ2-7 and V is TRBV20-1; TCRdb reports TRBD2, a call that lacks DNA to check it against. This CDR3 region has 16 residues. Germline V gene sequence: CDR1 DFQATT, CDR2 SNEGSKA (reference sequence). The CDR3 reads CSARGLAGESSYEQYF.

The chain joins TRBV5-6 to TRBJ2-2; TCRdb's assignment of TRBD1 cannot be checked, as there is no DNA. The CDR3 extends over 15 amino acids. Germline loops: CDR1 SGHDT, CDR2 YYEEEE. The CDR3 sequence is CASSVGQGQSWELFF.

The CDR3 here is CAISAPTSGTHEQYF. This chain joins TRBV10-3 and TRBJ2-7; checking the TCRdb D call of TRBD2 is not possible without DNA. The CDR3 runs 15 residues. Looked up from germline, CDR1 is ENHRY and CDR2 is SYGVKD.

V and J are TRBV5-1 and TRBJ1-2. The CDR3 sequence is 14 residues long. The germline gives CDR1 SGHRS, CDR2 YFSETQ. This CDR3 is CASSIGQVNYGYTF.

V is TRBV20-1 and J is TRBJ1-2; TCRdb lists TRBD1, though no DNA is available to test this call. Germline V CDR1 and CDR2: DFQATT, SNEGSKA (reference sequence). The CDR3 is made up of 14 amino acids. CDR3 residues: CSAPAPLGDYGYTF.

V gene TRBV6-5 combines with J gene TRBJ2-2. CDR3 length equals 15 residues. Per germline, CDR1 MNHEY and CDR2 SVGAGI. The CDR3 region is CASSYFEIDTGELFF.

The chain joins TRBV10-3 to TRBJ2-1; TCRdb returns TRBD1, unconfirmable since there is no DNA. CDR1 and CDR2 from the germline V gene are ENHRY and SYGVKD. The CDR3 consists of 16 residues. CDR3 sequence: CAISESTQGGWNEQFF.

The chain couples TRBV2 to TRBJ1-1; lacking DNA, the TRBD1 call made by TCRdb goes unchecked. This CDR3 contains 11 residues. CDR1 SNHLY and CDR2 FYNNEI come from the germline V gene. The CDR3 loop is CASSGGAEAFF.

This chain uses TRBV24-1 with TRBJ2-5; TCRdb selects TRBD2, and the lack of DNA leaves this call unchecked. From germline, CDR1 is KGHDR and CDR2 SFDVKD. The length of the CDR3 is 16 residues. The CDR3 is CATSDAGLAVQETQYF.

This chain connects TRBV6-5 to TRBJ2-1; checking the TCRdb D call of TRBD2 is not possible without DNA. Per the germline V gene, CDR1 is MNHEY and CDR2 is SVGAGI. The CDR3 is 16 amino acids. CDR3: CASSSLTSGKDNEQFF.

The CDR3 is CASSATSGSSHEQFF. The J gene is TRBJ2-1, the V gene TRBV9; TCRdb returns TRBD2, unconfirmable since there is no DNA. Germline V gene sequence: CDR1 SGDLS, CDR2 YYNGEE. The CDR3 length is 15 residues.

This rearrangement joins TRBV20-1 to TRBJ1-6; TCRdb's assignment of TRBD1 cannot be checked, as there is no DNA. The CDR3 contains 18 residues. The germline gives CDR1 DFQATT, CDR2 SNEGSKA (reference sequence). The chain's CDR3 is CSASKGLFFGTGVSPLHF.

This chain joins TRBV4-1 and TRBJ2-2; the D call from TCRdb, TRBD2, cannot be confirmed without DNA. Per the germline V gene, CDR1 is MGHRA and CDR2 is YSYEKL. There are 17 residues in the CDR3. CDR3 protein: CASSPGLARTNTGELFF.

The rearrangement uses TRBV7-9 and TRBJ2-1. Germline CDR1 SEHNR, CDR2 FQNEAQ (reference sequence). This CDR3 spans 14 amino acids. The CDR3 reads CASSLAAVKNEQFF.

CDR3 loop: CASSSRTSGTDTQYF. V gene TRBV27 combines with J gene TRBJ2-3; TCRdb designates TRBD2, a call that cannot be tested without DNA. The CDR3 runs 15 residues. CDR1 and CDR2 (germline): MNHEY, SMNVEV (reference sequence).

This chain joins TRBV10-3 and TRBJ2-5; checking the TCRdb D call of TRBD2 is not possible without DNA. CDR3 length equals 13 residues. Germline V gene data show CDR1 as ENHRY and CDR2 as SYGVKD. The CDR3 protein is CAINAGLQETQYF.

The rearrangement uses TRBV5-1 and TRBJ2-1; TCRdb's assignment of TRBD2 cannot be checked, as there is no DNA. The CDR3 totals 15 residues. The germline V gene encodes CDR1 SGHRS and CDR2 YFSETQ. CDR3 sequence: CASSGQRNLYNEQFF.

The chain links TRBV7-2 to TRBJ1-5. The germline gives CDR1 SGHTA, CDR2 FQGNSA. The CDR3 runs 14 residues. The CDR3: CASSEEYSNQPQHF.

The V gene is TRBV5-1, the J gene TRBJ2-3; TCRdb gives TRBD2 as the D gene, but with no DNA this cannot be confirmed. CDR3 length: 16 residues. Germline V lookup: CDR1 SGHRS, CDR2 YFSETQ. CDR3 sequence: CASSWAAGAGTDTQYF.

The J gene is TRBJ1-4, the V gene TRBV30. Germline loops: CDR1 GTSNPN, CDR2 SVGIG (reference sequence). This CDR3 is 14 amino acids long. The CDR3 region is CAWVESGINEKLFF.

This chain links TRBV10-3 with TRBJ1-4; the TRBD1 assignment by TCRdb is unverifiable without DNA. Germline V lookup: CDR1 ENHRY, CDR2 SYGVKD. This CDR3 has 14 amino acids. CDR3 loop: CAISTGTGDEKLFF.

The chain has TRBV12-3 or TRBV12-4 and TRBJ1-6; as DNA is missing, the TRBD1 call by TCRdb cannot be tested. The CDR3 has 13 amino acids. The CDR3 sequence: CASSLQGSSPLHF.

This chain connects TRBV5-6 to TRBJ2-1; TCRdb outputs TRBD2, but without DNA this stays unchecked. The length of the CDR3 is 16 residues. The germline CDR1 and CDR2 sequences are SGHDT and YYEEEE. CDR3 protein: CASSLFSQGRGNEQFF.

The chain joins TRBV3-1 to TRBJ2-2; TCRdb lists TRBD1, though no DNA is available to test this call. CDR3 length: 14 amino acids. In germline, CDR1 is LGHDT, CDR2 YNNKEL (reference sequence). CDR3 sequence: CASSQAGPPGELFF.